The 27 T cell receptor beta chains below all came from one sample that was sequenced in a study of control samples from healthy donors and cancer patients. TCRdb's copy holds only in-frame clones and misses some; the assay was immunoSEQ multiplex PCR. This sample has roughly 24,000 clones, with 80% to 85% found just once. Sequenced sample: PBMCs. The receptors come from a man between 60 and 75 years old with colorectal cancer.

This clone was counted a single time. This chain connects TRBV6-5 to TRBJ2-3; 10 positions agree with TRBD2. Germline V gene sequence: CDR1 MNHEY, CDR2 SVGAGI. Losses at the gene ends were 2 bases for V and 5 bases for J; bases not matched to a gene: 4. This CDR3 contains 15 residues. This CDR3 reads CASSYKRGGLDTQYF. DNA of the CDR3: TGTGCCAGCAGTTACAAGCGGGGGGGCTTAGATACGCAGTATTTT.

The chain uses TRBV30 and TRBJ1-5, with 8 bases identical to TRBD1. The CDR3 totals 14 residues. V lost 2 bases to trimming and J lost 6 bases; unmatched junction nucleotides: 6. Per germline, CDR1 GTSNPN and CDR2 SVGIG (reference sequence). CDR3: CAWSRTGLGQPQHF. The CDR3 DNA reads as TGTGCCTGGAGTAGGACAGGGCTCGGTCAGCCCCAGCATTTT.

This clone came up once. This chain uses TRBV2 with TRBJ1-2; 12 bases agree with TRBD1. Germline-derived CDR1 and CDR2 are SNHLY and FYNNEI. Trimming cost V 7 bases and J 5 bases; bases outside gene matches: 5. This CDR3 is 14 amino acids long. CDR3 nucleotide sequence: TGTGCCAGCACGAGGGACAGGGGGCCTTATGGCTACACCTTC. Its protein is CASTRDRGPYGYTF.

V and J are TRBV7-9 and TRBJ1-1; D is unclear. Germline CDR1 SEHNR, CDR2 FQNEAQ (reference sequence). V was pared by 4 bases and J by 4 bases, with 13 bases between. The length of the CDR3 is 14 residues. The CDR3 spells CASSSLRASTEAFF. The CDR3 DNA follows: TGTGCCAGCAGCTCTTTGAGGGCCAGCACTGAAGCTTTCTTT.

The CDR3 region has the DNA TGTGCCAGCAGTGAACCAGGGGTAAGGCGGACTGAAGCTTTCTTT. It yields the protein CASSEPGVRRTEAFF. The chain carries TRBV6-1 and TRBJ1-1; tentative D call: TRBD1 (6 bases). Germline assignment: CDR1 MNHNS and CDR2 SASEGT. The CDR3 spans 15 residues. Trimming took 2 bases from V and 5 from J, leaving 15 bases between them.

Only a few counts were recorded for this clone. The rearrangement joins TRBV18 to TRBJ1-5, with 9 positions matching TRBD1. Looked up from germline, CDR1 is KGHSH and CDR2 is LQKENI. This CDR3 is built from 15 residues. Losses at the gene ends were 3 bases for V and 2 bases for J; bases not matched to a gene: 2. The CDR3: CASSPDRGGNQPQHF. In DNA, the CDR3 is TGTGCCAGCTCACCCGACAGGGGGGGCAATCAGCCCCAGCATTTT.

This rearrangement joins TRBV7-6 to TRBJ1-2, with 8 bases aligning to TRBD1. Trimming removed 5 bases from V and 8 bases from J; junction bases left unmatched: 13. Germline V gene sequence: CDR1 SGHVS, CDR2 FNYEAQ. The CDR3 totals 15 residues. The CDR3, as DNA: TGTGCCAGCAGCCGAGGGACAGGAGAATCGACCGGCTACACCTTC. Amino acid sequence: CASSRGTGESTGYTF.

To note about this clone: Its ends do not fully match the called genes, so a read error is possible. The genes are TRBV10-1 and TRBJ1-4; no clear D. CDR3 size: 15 residues. CDR1 and CDR2 (germline): WNHNN, SYGVQD (reference sequence). The CDR3: CASSVFPPGIGKTVF. As DNA, the CDR3 is TGCGCCAGCAGTGTATTCCCCCCAGGCATTGGAAAAACTGTTTTT.

The chain has TRBV19 and TRBJ2-1, with 7 positions matching TRBD2. V lost 10 bases, J lost 2 bases, and 11 bases stayed unmatched. There are 15 residues in the CDR3. Germline V gene sequence: CDR1 LNHDA, CDR2 SQIVND (reference sequence). The CDR3 nucleotides are TGTGCCACCCTCGTTCCGGGGGGTGCCTACAATGAGCAGTTCTTC. Translating gives CATLVPGGAYNEQFF.

V is TRBV18 and J is TRBJ2-7; 11 nucleotides align to TRBD1. This CDR3 contains 15 residues. V lost 2 bases, J lost 4 bases, and 4 bases stayed unmatched. In germline, CDR1 is KGHSH, CDR2 LQKENI. Written as DNA, the CDR3 is TGTGCCAGCTCACCAGGGACAGGGGGGCTTTACGAGCAGTACGTC. Amino acids: CASSPGTGGLYEQYV.

The gene calls are TRBV24-1 and TRBJ1-1; 9 bases line up with TRBD1. The CDR3 sequence is 16 residues long. Unmatched junction bases numbered 11, after V lost 9 bases and J lost 1 base. Germline CDR1 KGHDR, CDR2 SFDVKD. CDR3 region: CATGRQGVRGNTEAFF. The CDR3 DNA follows: TGTGCCACCGGCCGACAGGGGGTTCGGGGGAACACTGAAGCTTTCTTT.

This sequence joins TRBV7-9 and TRBJ2-7; 10 positions agree with TRBD1. From germline, CDR1 is SEHNR and CDR2 FQNEAQ (reference sequence). CDR3 length: 15 residues. The V segment lost 5 bases and the J segment 0 bases; nucleotides outside the gene matches: 4. The CDR3 region has the DNA TGTGCCAGCAGCCGTGGACAGGGGGACTCCTACGAGCAGTACTTC. Amino acids: CASSRGQGDSYEQYF.

The table lists this clone with a few counts. J is TRBJ1-2 and V is TRBV4-1; D might be TRBD1 (6 bases). CDR1 is MGHRA and CDR2 is YSYEKL in the germline V gene. This CDR3 contains 19 residues. The V end was cut by 0 bases, the J end by 1 base, with 21 bases between. The CDR3 DNA is TGCGCCAGCAGCCAAGACGAGACAGGCCGAGGAGGGGTTAACTATGGCTACACCTTC. The encoded protein is CASSQDETGRGGVNYGYTF.

This chain joins TRBV19 and TRBJ1-3; D is perhaps TRBD1 (5 bases). Trimming left V 8 bases short and J 0 bases short, with 11 bases between. The CDR3 has 14 residues. Germline assignment: CDR1 LNHDA and CDR2 SQIVND (reference sequence). CDR3: CASGAASSGNTIYF. For the CDR3, the DNA is TGTGCCAGTGGGGCTGCTAGCTCTGGAAACACCATATATTTT.

V gene TRBV25-1 combines with J gene TRBJ1-4, with TRBD1 as a possible D gene (6 bases). Germline CDR1 is MGHDK and CDR2 is SYGVNS. V lost 3 bases to trimming and J lost 4 bases, with 15 bases between them. The CDR3 loop spans 16 amino acids. The CDR3 DNA sequence: TGTGCCAGCAGTGAGGGGTCAGGGGCTTTTAATGAAAAACTGTTTTTT. Amino acid sequence: CASSEGSGAFNEKLFF.

The chain employs TRBV7-8 and TRBJ1-4; D possibly corresponds to TRBD1 (5 bases). Germline-derived CDR1 and CDR2 are SGHVS and FQNEAQ. CDR3 length: 14 residues. Trimming took off 5 bases at V and 9 bases at J, with 16 bases between the two ends. The chain's CDR3 is CASSEGLRDQKLFF. The CDR3 DNA reads TGTGCCAGCAGCGAGGGGTTAAGGGATCAAAAACTGTTTTTT. Complete variable domain (other parts from reference TRBV7-8 and TRBJ1-4): GAGVSQSPRYKVAKRGQDVALRCDPISGHVSLFWYQQALGQGPEFLTYFQNEAQLDKSGLPSDRFFAERPEGSVSTLKIQRTQQEDSAVYLCASSEGLRDQKLFFGSGTQLSVL.

The chain has TRBV2 and TRBJ1-4, with D tentatively TRBD1 (5 bases). Germline loops: CDR1 SNHLY, CDR2 FYNNEI. This CDR3 spans 14 amino acids. With 7 bases removed from V and 7 bases from J, the gap between germline ends came to 16 bases. CDR3 bases: TGTGCCAGCAAGCCAGGGCGAGTTGGTGAAAAACTGTTTTTT. As protein: CASKPGRVGEKLFF.

This chain connects TRBV20-1 to TRBJ1-2; possible D gene TRBD1, 6 bases. The CDR3 consists of 14 residues. The V end lost 3 bases, the J end lost 8 bases, and 19 bases lay between the germline ends. The germline V gene encodes CDR1 DFQATT and CDR2 SNEGSKA (reference sequence). The CDR3 region has the DNA TGCAGTGCTAGTCCGGGACACCGAACCGAGGGCTACACCTTC. Residues: CSASPGHRTEGYTF.

This clone was detected only once. V is TRBV5-5 and J is TRBJ2-2, with TRBD1 matching 8 bases. The CDR3 totals 17 residues. Losses at the gene ends were 0 bases for V and 3 bases for J; bases not matched to a gene: 7. Germline V lookup: CDR1 SGHKS, CDR2 YYEKEE (reference sequence). The CDR3 region has the DNA TGTGCCAGCAGCTTGGCAGGGGGCGGGTGGTACACCGGGGAGCTGTTTTTT. Its protein is CASSLAGGGWYTGELFF.

The chain joins TRBV5-1 to TRBJ2-2; 8 nucleotides align to TRBD2. Germline V gene lookup returns CDR1 SGHRS and CDR2 YFSETQ. Trimming cost V 4 bases and J 5 bases; bases outside gene matches: 7. This CDR3 region has 15 residues. The CDR3 spells CASSLGGARTGELFF. CDR3 sequence (DNA): TGCGCCAGCAGCCTCGGGGGGGCCAGAACCGGGGAGCTGTTTTTT.

The sample holds one count of this clone. The genes are TRBV14 and TRBJ1-2, with D possibly TRBD1 on 6 matching bases. V lost 2 bases to trimming and J lost 8 bases, with 12 bases between them. Per germline, CDR1 SGHDN and CDR2 FVKESK. The CDR3 has 13 residues. The CDR3: CASSQNLRGGYTF. In DNA form, the CDR3 reads TGTGCCAGCAGCCAAAACCTCAGGGGCGGCTACACCTTC.

The chain uses TRBV6-5 and TRBJ2-2; a possible D gene is TRBD2 (6 bases). Germline V gives CDR1 MNHEY, CDR2 SVGAGI. Trimming stripped 2 bases from V and 6 bases from J, with 13 bases between. CDR3 size: 15 residues. In nucleotides, the CDR3 is TGTGCCAGCAGTTACAGTCTCCAGCGGGCCGGGGAGCTGTTTTTT. This encodes CASSYSLQRAGELFF.

This chain joins TRBV24-1 and TRBJ1-2; 7 positions agree with TRBD1. V shed 4 bases and J 4 bases; nucleotides not matched to a gene: 11. The CDR3 runs to 16 residues. Germline-derived CDR1 and CDR2 are KGHDR and SFDVKD. CDR3 sequence (DNA): TGTGCCACCAGTGACCCGGGACAGAAGACTATCTATGGCTACACCTTC. It encodes CATSDPGQKTIYGYTF.

This chain links TRBV6-5 with TRBJ1-5; 7 bases agree with TRBD1. V shed 6 bases and J 4 bases; nucleotides not matched to a gene: 6. The CDR3 is made up of 14 amino acids. CDR1 and CDR2 (germline): MNHEY, SVGAGI. CDR3 loop: CASRTGQRNQPQHF. For the CDR3, the DNA is TGTGCCAGCAGAACGGGACAGCGAAATCAGCCCCAGCATTTT.

The chain recombines TRBV29-1 with TRBJ1-2, with TRBD1 as a possible D gene (5 bases). The CDR3 totals 13 residues. From germline, CDR1 is SQVTM and CDR2 ANQGSEA. V lost 1 base and J lost 8, with 14 bases in between. This CDR3 reads CSVEVWGVGGYTF. The CDR3 DNA is TGCAGCGTTGAAGTCTGGGGGGTTGGAGGCTACACCTTC.

The chain uses TRBV5-1 and TRBJ1-2, with TRBD1 matching 10 bases. CDR3 length: 14 amino acids. Germline V CDR1 and CDR2: SGHRS, YFSETQ. The V and J ends lost 3 bases and 6 bases, in that order; junction bases with no gene match: 5. This CDR3 reads CASSSGQGENGYTF. The CDR3, as DNA: TGCGCCAGCAGCTCCGGACAGGGGGAAAATGGCTACACCTTC.

The chain links TRBV19 to TRBJ1-1, with TRBD1 matching 7 bases. J gave up 0 bases and V 7 bases, and 2 bases lay outside the gene matches. Germline values: CDR1 LNHDA, CDR2 SQIVND (reference sequence). The length of the CDR3 is 13 residues. CDR3 DNA sequence: TGTGCCAGTATGGGACAGTTGAACACTGAAGCTTTCTTT. Amino acid sequence: CASMGQLNTEAFF.